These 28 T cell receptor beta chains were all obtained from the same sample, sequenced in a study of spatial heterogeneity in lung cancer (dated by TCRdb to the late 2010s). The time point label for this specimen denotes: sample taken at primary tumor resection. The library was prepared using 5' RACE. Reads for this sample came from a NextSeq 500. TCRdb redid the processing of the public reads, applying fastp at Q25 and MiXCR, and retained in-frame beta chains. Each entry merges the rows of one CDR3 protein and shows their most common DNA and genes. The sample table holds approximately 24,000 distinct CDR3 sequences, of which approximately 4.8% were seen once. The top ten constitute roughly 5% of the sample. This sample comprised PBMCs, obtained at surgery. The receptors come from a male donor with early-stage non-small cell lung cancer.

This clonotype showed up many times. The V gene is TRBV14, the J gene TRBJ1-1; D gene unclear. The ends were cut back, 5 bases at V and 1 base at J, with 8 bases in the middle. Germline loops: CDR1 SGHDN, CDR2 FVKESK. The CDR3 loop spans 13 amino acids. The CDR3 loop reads CASSVQQNTEAFF. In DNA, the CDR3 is TGTGCCAGCAGCGTCCAGCAGAACACTGAAGCTTTCTTT.

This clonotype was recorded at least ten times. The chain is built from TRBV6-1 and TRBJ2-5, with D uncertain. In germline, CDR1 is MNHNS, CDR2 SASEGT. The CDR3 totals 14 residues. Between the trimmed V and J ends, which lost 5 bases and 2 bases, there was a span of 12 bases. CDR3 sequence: CASSQQPGQETQYF. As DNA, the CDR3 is TGTGCCAGCAGTCAACAGCCAGGACAAGAGACCCAGTACTTC.

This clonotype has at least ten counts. The CDR3 DNA reads as TGTGCCAGCAGCCCGGGACTGCACAATGAGCAGTTCTTC. Its protein product is CASSPGLHNEQFF. The V call is TRBV7-2, the J call TRBJ2-1, with TRBD2 as a possible D gene (6 bases). CDR1 is SGHTA, CDR2 FQGNSA, per germline. Trimming removed 5 bases from V and 5 bases from J, with 10 bases in between. This CDR3 contains 13 residues.

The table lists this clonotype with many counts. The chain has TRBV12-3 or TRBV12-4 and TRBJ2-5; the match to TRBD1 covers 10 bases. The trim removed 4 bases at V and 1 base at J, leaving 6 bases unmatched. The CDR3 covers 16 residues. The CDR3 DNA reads TGTGCCAGCAGTTATGGGACAGGGGACCGCCAAGAGACCCAGTACTTC. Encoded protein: CASSYGTGDRQETQYF.

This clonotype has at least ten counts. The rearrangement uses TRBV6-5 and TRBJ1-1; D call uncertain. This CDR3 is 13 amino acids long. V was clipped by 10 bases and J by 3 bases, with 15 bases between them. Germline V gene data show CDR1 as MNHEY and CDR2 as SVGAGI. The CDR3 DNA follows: TGTGCCACCCAAAGAAGACCAGACACTGAAGCTTTCTTT. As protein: CATQRRPDTEAFF.

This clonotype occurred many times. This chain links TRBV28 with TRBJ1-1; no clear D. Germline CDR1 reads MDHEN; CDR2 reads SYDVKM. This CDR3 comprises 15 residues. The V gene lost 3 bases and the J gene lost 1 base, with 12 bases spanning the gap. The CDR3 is CASSFASAENTEAFF. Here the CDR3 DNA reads TGTGCCAGCAGTTTCGCGTCGGCAGAGAACACTGAAGCTTTCTTT.

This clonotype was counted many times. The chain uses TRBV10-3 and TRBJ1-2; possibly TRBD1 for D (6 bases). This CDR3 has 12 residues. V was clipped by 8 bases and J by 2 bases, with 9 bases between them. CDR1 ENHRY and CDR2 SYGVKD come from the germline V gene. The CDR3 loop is CAIEGGNYGYTF. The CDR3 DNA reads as TGTGCCATCGAGGGGGGAAACTATGGCTACACCTTC.

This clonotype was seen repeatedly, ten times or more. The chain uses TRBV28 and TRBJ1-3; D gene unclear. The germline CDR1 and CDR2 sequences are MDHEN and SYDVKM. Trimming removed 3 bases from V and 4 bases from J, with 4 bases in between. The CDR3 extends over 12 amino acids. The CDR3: CASSLLGNTIYF. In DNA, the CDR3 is TGTGCCAGCAGTTTGTTGGGAAACACCATATATTTT.

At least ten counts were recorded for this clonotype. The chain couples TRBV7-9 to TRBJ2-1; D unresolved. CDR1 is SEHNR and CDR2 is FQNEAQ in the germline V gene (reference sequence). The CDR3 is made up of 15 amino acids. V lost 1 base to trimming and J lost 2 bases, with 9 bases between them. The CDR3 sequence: CASSLDSSAYNEQFF. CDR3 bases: TGTGCCAGCAGCTTAGATAGCTCAGCCTACAATGAGCAGTTCTTC.

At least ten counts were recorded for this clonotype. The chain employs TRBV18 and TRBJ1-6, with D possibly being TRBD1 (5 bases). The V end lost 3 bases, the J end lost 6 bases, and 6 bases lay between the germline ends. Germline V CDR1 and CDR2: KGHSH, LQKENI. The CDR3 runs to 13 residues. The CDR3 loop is CASSPDSNSPLHF. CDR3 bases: TGTGCCAGCTCACCTGACAGTAATTCACCCCTCCACTTT.

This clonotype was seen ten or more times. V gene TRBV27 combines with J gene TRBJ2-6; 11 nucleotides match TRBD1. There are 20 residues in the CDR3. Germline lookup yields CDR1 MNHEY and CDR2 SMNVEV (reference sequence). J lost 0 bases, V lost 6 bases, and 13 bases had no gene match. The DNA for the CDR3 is TGTGCCAGCAGCACCTCCCCCTGGACAGGGGGCGTCTCTGGGGCCAACGTCCTGACTTTC. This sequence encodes CASSTSPWTGGVSGANVLTF.

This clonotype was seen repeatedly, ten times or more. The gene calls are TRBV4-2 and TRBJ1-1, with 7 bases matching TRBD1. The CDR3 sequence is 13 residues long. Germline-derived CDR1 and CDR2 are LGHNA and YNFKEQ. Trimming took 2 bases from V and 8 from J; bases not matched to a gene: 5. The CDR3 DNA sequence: TGTGCCAGCAGCCAACCGACAGGGTTAGAAGCTTTCTTT. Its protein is CASSQPTGLEAFF.

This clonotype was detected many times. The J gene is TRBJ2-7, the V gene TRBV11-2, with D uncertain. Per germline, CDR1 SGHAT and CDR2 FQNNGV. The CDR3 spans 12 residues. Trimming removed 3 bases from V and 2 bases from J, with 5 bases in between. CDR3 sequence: CASSFVPYEQYF. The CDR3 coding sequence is TGTGCCAGCAGCTTTGTCCCCTACGAGCAGTACTTC.

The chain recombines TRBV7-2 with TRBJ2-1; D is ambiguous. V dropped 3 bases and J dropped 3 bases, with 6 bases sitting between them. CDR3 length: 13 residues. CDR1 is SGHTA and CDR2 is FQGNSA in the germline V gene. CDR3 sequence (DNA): TGTGCCAGCAGCTTGGCAGACTACAATGAGCAGTTCTTC. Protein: CASSLADYNEQFF.

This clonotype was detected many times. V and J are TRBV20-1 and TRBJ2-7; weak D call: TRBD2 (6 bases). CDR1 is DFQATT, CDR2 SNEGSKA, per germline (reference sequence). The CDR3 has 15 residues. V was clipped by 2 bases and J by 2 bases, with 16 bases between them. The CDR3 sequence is CSARLAHLGAYEQYF. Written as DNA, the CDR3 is TGCAGTGCTAGACTAGCGCACCTGGGGGCCTACGAGCAGTACTTC.

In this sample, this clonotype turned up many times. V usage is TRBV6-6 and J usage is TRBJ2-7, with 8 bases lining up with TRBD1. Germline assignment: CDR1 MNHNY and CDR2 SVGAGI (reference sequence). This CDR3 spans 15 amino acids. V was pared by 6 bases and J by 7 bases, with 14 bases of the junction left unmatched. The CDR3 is CASRRPDRGGREQYF. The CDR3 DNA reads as TGTGCCAGCAGACGCCCCGACAGGGGCGGACGGGAGCAGTACTTC.

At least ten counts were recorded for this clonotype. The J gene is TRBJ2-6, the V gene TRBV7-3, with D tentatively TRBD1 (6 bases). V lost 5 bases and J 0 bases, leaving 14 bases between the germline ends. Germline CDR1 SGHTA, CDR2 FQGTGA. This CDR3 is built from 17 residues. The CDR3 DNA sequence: TGTGCCAGCAGCGCCACAGGGCTAATCTCTGGGGCCAACGTCCTGACTTTC. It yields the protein CASSATGLISGANVLTF. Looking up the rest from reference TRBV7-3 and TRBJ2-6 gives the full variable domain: GAGVSQTPSNKVTEKGKYVELRCDPISGHTALYWYRQSLGQGPEFLIYFQGTGAADDSGLPNDRFFAVRPEGSVSTLKIQRTERGDSAVYLCASSATGLISGANVLTFGAGSRLTVL.

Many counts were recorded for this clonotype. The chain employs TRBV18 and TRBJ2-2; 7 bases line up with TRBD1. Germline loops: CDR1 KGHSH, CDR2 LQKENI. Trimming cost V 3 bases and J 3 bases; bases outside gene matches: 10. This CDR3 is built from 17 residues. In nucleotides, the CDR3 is TGTGCCAGCTCACCCCCCAACAGGGGACAATACACCGGGGAGCTGTTTTTT. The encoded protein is CASSPPNRGQYTGELFF.

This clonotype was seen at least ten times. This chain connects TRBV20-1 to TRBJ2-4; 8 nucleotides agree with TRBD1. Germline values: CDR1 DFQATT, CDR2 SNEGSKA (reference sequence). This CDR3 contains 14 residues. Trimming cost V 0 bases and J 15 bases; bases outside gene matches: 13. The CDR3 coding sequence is TGCAGTGCTAGAGATCAAGGGACAGGACCTCCGGGGTACTTC. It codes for CSARDQGTGPPGYF.

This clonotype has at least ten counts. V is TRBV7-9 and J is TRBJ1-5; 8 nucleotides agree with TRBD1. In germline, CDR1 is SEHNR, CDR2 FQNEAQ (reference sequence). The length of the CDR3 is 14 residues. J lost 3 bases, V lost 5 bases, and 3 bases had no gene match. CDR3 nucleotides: TGTGCCAGCAGCCAGGACAGGGACAATCAGCCCCAGCATTTT. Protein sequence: CASSQDRDNQPQHF.

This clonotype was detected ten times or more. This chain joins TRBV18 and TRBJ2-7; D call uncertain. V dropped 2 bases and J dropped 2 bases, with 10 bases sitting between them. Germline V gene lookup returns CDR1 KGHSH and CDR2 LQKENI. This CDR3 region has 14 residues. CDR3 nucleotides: TGTGCCAGCTCACCAAGATCGGTCGCCTACGAGCAGTACTTC. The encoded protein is CASSPRSVAYEQYF. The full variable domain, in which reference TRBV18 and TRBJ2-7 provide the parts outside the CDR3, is NAGVMQNPRHLVRRRGQEARLRCSPMKGHSHVYWYRQLPEEGLKFMVYLQKENIIDESGMPKERFSAEFPKEGPSILRIQQVVRGDSAAYFCASSPRSVAYEQYFGPGTRLTVT.

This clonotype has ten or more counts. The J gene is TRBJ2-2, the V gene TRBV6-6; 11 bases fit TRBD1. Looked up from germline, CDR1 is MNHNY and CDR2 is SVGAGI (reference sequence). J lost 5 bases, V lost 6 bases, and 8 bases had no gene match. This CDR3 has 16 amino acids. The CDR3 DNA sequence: TGTGCCAGCAGCCATGGACAGGGGGCGAGAACCGGGGAGCTGTTTTTT. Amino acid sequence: CASSHGQGARTGELFF.

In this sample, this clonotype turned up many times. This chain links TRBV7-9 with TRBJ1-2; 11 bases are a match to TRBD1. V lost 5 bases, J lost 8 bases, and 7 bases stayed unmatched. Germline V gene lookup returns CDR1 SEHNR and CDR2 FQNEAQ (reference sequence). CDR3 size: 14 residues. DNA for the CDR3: TGTGCCAGCAGCGTAGGACAGGGGGCATTGGGCTACACCTTC. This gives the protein CASSVGQGALGYTF.

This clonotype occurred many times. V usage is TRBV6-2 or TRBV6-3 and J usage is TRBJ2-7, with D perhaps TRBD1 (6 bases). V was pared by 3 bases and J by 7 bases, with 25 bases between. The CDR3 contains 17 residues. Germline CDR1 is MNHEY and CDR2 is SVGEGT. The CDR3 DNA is TGTGCCAGCAGTTATTCTCCCGTAGGGACACACGGGCGGGAGCAGTACTTC. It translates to CASSYSPVGTHGREQYF.

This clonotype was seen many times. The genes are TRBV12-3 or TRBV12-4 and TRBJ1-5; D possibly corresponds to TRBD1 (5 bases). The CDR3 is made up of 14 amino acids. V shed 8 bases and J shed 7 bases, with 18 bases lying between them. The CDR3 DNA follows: TGTGCCAGCGCCTCAGCGGGGGAGCAGCAGCCCCAGCATTTT. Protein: CASASAGEQQPQHF.

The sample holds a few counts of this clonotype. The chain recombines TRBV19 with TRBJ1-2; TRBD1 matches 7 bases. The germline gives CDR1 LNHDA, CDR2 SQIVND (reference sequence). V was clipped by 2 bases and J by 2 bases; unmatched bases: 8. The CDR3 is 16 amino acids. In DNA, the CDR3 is TGTGCCAGTAGTATAAGACAGGGAACGTCGAACTATGGCTACACCTTC. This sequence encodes CASSIRQGTSNYGYTF.

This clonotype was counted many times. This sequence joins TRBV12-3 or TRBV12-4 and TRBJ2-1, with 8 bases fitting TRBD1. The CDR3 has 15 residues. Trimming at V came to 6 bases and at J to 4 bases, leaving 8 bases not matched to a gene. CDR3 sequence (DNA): TGTGCCAGCAGCCTCCAGGGGGCGCCTTACAATGAGCAGTTCTTC. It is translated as CASSLQGAPYNEQFF.

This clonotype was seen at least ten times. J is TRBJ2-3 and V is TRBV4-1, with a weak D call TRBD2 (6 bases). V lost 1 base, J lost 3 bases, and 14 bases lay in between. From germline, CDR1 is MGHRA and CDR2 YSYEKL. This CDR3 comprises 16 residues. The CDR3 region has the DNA TGCGCCAGCAGCCAAGTTCCAAGTGGGGGGACAGATACGCAGTATTTT. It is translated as CASSQVPSGGTDTQYF.